This record covers a single TCR beta chain. This clonotype occurred many times. This clone's antigen is unknown. No base qualities exist here, and no much larger clone lies one base off it. These data originate in a study of T cells after yellow fever vaccination (dated by TCRdb to about 2019). Describing the broader study: The SMART-Seq v4 Ultra Low Input RNA kit was used to prepare libraries from fractions with low cell numbers. Blood samples were taken at several timepoints before and after primary and secondary immunization, and bulk PBMC replicates and cell subsets were isolated. To follow T-cell clones before and after both primary and booster YFV17D yellow fever vaccination, bulk TCR alpha and beta repertoires underwent longitudinal sequencing. Two healthy male donors, one aged 18 to 30 and one aged 30 to 40 years, made up the cohort.

Measured from the cysteine to the phenylalanine, the CDR3 is 15 residues long. Only the CDR3 part of the read is kept: 45 bases, read in frame from the first base. Trimming leaves V shorter by 4 bases and J shorter by 1 base, with the junction holding 3 bases beyond the gene matches. The germline V gene (reference sequence) provides CDR1 LGHDT and CDR2 YNNKEL. The treatment or condition label on this specimen signifies: live attenuated yellow fever vaccine strain. PBMCs were isolated from peripheral blood using a standard Ficoll-Paque protocol. Dynabeads CD4 and CD8 positive selection kits were used to isolate the CD4 and CD8 T-cell fractions. RNA was extracted with TriZol from bulk PBMCs, CD4 and CD8 fractions, and dextramer-positive and dextramer-negative fractions. TCR cDNA was made using 5'RACE template switching, a step that added a universal primer site and unique molecular identifiers. Priming of cDNA synthesis was performed from both the TCR alpha and TCR beta constant segments. Library amplification used two PCR steps, and the second PCR step added sample barcodes and sequencing adapters. Sequencing of the libraries was done on either Illumina HiSeq 2500 (2x100 bp) or NovaSeq (2x150 bp). The authors' analysis ran thus. MIGEC handled demultiplexing of reads and collapsing into UMI consensus sequences, while MiXCR performed V(D)J alignment. Clonotypes responding to the vaccine were identified with edgeR on replicate PBMC samples, with the criteria of FDR below 0.01 and a log2 fold change above 5 up to day 15. Each bulk clonotype received a CD4 or CD8 identity based on whether the sequenced CD4 or CD8 repertoire contained that clonotype at higher abundance. TCRdb handled the public reads itself, with Q25 trimming in fastp and clone calling in MiXCR, and kept productive beta chains. Each record represents a unique CDR3 protein, reported with the most common genes and DNA among its rows. TCRdb's processing, not the authors' own work, is the source of the V and J calls. This sample holds 170,000 or so distinct CDR3 sequences; 6.2% were observed only once. The leading ten clones occupy 2.9% of the sample.

Broad study findings and their caveats: Most clones expanded after primary vaccination were re-detected after the booster (about 96% of CD4 and about nine tenths of CD8), suggesting broad memory maintenance. Only two donors were included in the study, so the extent to which the findings can be generalized is limited. Computational filtering was required because FACS-sorted repertoires could contain abundant contaminating clonotypes from the bulk population. The secondary T-cell response was found to be weaker but faster than the primary response, with a peak reached on day 5 rather than on day 15. A small fraction of clonotypes showed up in both the CD4 and CD8 compartments, probably as a result of convergent recombination.

The receptor comes from a man younger than 35 who received the YFV17D yellow fever vaccine. The chain uses TRBV3-1 and TRBJ1-1; TRBD1 fits 10 bases in the junction. The sample in question was CD4+ T cells sorted from PBMCs, obtained on the day of the first yellow fever vaccination. The DNA sequence reads TGTGCCAGCAGCCCCAGGACAGGGGGGAACACTGAAGCTTTCTTT. It codes for CASSPRTGGNTEAFF.